Below, 19 T cell receptor beta chains from the same sample are listed, as sequenced in a study of cytomegalovirus exposure and HLA in healthy donors. Both 60 Vbeta primers and 13 Jbeta primers went into the PCR. Measured with immunoSEQ multiplex PCR; TCRdb has only the in-frame clones, and not every one. There are some 90,000 clones in the sample; 65% to 75% occur only once, and 13% to 15% lies in the top ten. Sequenced: PBMCs. These receptors all stem from a woman in her 70s in good health and CMV-seropositive.

This rearrangement joins TRBV6-1 to TRBJ2-7, with D possibly matching TRBD1 (6 bases). V was cut by 7 bases and J by 2 bases, with 18 bases left in between. This CDR3 contains 15 residues. Germline CDR1 is MNHNS and CDR2 is SASEGT. CDR3 in amino acids: CASTRAGKGAYEQYF. The CDR3 DNA reads as TGTGCCAGCACCCGAGCCGGGAAGGGGGCCTACGAGCAGTACTTC.

The chain employs TRBV7-3 and TRBJ2-2; maybe TRBD1 (6 bases). Per germline, CDR1 SGHTA and CDR2 FQGTGA. The ends were cut back, 6 bases at V and 4 bases at J, with 18 bases in the middle. This CDR3 spans 16 amino acids. In DNA form, the CDR3 reads TGTGCCAGCAGAAGAATGCCAGGGGCTACCACCGGGGAGCTGTTTTTT. Amino acid sequence: CASRRMPGATTGELFF.

This chain links TRBV30 with TRBJ1-3, with D unclear. Per germline, CDR1 GTSNPN and CDR2 SVGIG (reference sequence). Trimming took 2 bases from V and 0 from J, leaving 5 bases between them. This CDR3 contains 13 residues. The CDR3 loop is CAWSLGSGNTIYF. The CDR3 DNA is TGTGCCTGGAGTCTCGGCTCTGGAAACACCATATATTTT.

The V call is TRBV7-9, the J call TRBJ2-5; a weak D match, TRBD1 (6 bases). The CDR3 is 14 amino acids. Germline CDR1 and CDR2: SEHNR and FQNEAQ (reference sequence). Trimming left V 5 bases short and J 4 bases short, with 14 bases between. The CDR3 loop is CASSTQGRRETQYF. CDR3 nucleotide sequence: TGTGCCAGCAGCACACAGGGTAGGCGAGAGACCCAGTACTTC.

V is TRBV5-1 and J is TRBJ1-6, with 8 bases fitting TRBD1. Germline V gene sequence: CDR1 SGHRS, CDR2 YFSETQ. V lost 2 bases and J lost 11; bases outside the gene matches: 6. CDR3 length: 14 amino acids. As DNA, the CDR3 is TGCGCCAGCAGCTTAACAGGGGGAGGGACACCCCTCCACTTT. This gives the protein CASSLTGGGTPLHF.

This clone turned up a few times. The chain carries TRBV28 and TRBJ2-2; no clear D gene. Germline-derived CDR1 and CDR2 are MDHEN and SYDVKM. This CDR3 has 14 amino acids. V dropped 2 bases and J dropped 2 bases, with 6 bases sitting between them. CDR3 sequence (DNA): TGTGCCAGCAGTTTAGTCCAAAACACCGGGGAGCTGTTTTTT. Translated: CASSLVQNTGELFF.

This chain connects TRBV11-3 to TRBJ2-7; 9 bases fit TRBD2. The CDR3 loop spans 15 amino acids. V was pared by 5 bases and J by 7 bases, with 12 bases of the junction left unmatched. The germline V gene encodes CDR1 SGHNT and CDR2 YENEEA. As DNA, the CDR3 is TGTGCCAGCAGCACCGGGGGGACTAGCCAAGTTGAGCAGTACTTC. It specifies CASSTGGTSQVEQYF.

The chain recombines TRBV5-1 with TRBJ2-5; TRBD1 aligns across 10 bases. CDR1 SGHRS and CDR2 YFSETQ come from the germline V gene. Trimming removed 2 bases from V and 3 bases from J; junction bases left unmatched: 1. The CDR3 runs to 14 residues. The CDR3 nucleotides read TGCGCCAGCAGCTTCGGACAGGGGGAAGAGACCCAGTACTTC. Protein: CASSFGQGEETQYF.

The sample holds one count of this clone. The CDR3, as DNA: TGTGCCAGCAGCTTAGAGGGGGGGCCGCACCACGAGCAGTACTTC. Translating gives CASSLEGGPHHEQYF. The chain couples TRBV5-4 to TRBJ2-7; perhaps TRBD2 as D (7 bases). Trimming pared 2 bases from V and 5 bases from J, leaving 17 bases between. Germline CDR1 reads SGHNT; CDR2 reads YYREEE (reference sequence). This CDR3 region has 15 residues.

The CDR3 here is CASSLAGQGAGYGYTF. The CDR3 DNA sequence: TGTGCCAGCAGCCTGGCGGGACAGGGGGCAGGGTATGGCTACACCTTC. The gene calls are TRBV7-3 and TRBJ1-2; 12 bases map to TRBD1. J lost 5 bases, V lost 5 bases, and 9 bases had no gene match. Germline V gene data show CDR1 as SGHTA and CDR2 as FQGTGA. The CDR3 sequence is 16 residues long.

The genes are TRBV4-1 and TRBJ1-5; D gene uncertain. The CDR3 loop spans 14 amino acids. Germline V gives CDR1 MGHRA, CDR2 YSYEKL. V shed 3 bases and J shed 2 bases, with 8 bases lying between them. CDR3 bases: TGCGCCAGCAGCCAGCCCACTCGCAATCAGCCCCAGCATTTT. This encodes CASSQPTRNQPQHF.

This chain connects TRBV6-5 to TRBJ2-5; 8 bases align to TRBD2. After removal of 10 bases from V and 3 bases from J, the junction contained 7 bases not matched to a gene. Germline assignment: CDR1 MNHEY and CDR2 SVGAGI. This CDR3 comprises 13 residues. The CDR3: CATMFSGKETQYF. The DNA for the CDR3 is TGTGCCACCATGTTTAGCGGGAAAGAGACCCAGTACTTC.

This clone occurred a few times. The gene calls are TRBV29-1 and TRBJ1-2, with D maybe TRBD1 (5 bases). The CDR3 consists of 13 residues. Germline loops: CDR1 SQVTM, CDR2 ANQGSEA. V was pared by 1 base and J by 0 bases, with 6 bases between. The CDR3 DNA follows: TGCAGCGTTGAAGTCAGGGCTAACTATGGCTACACCTTC. Its protein is CSVEVRANYGYTF. The whole variable domain, remainder taken from reference TRBV29-1 and TRBJ1-2, is SAVISQKPSRDICQRGTSLTIQCQVDSQVTMMFWYRQQPGQSLTLIATANQGSEATYESGFVIDKFPISRPNLTFSTLTVSNMSPEDSSIYLCSVEVRANYGYTFGSGTRLTVV.

V is TRBV11-2 and J is TRBJ2-7; 8 nucleotides line up with TRBD2. The CDR3 length is 17 residues. The junction had 12 bases not matched to a gene; V was cut back by 3 bases and J by 2 bases. Germline V CDR1 and CDR2: SGHAT, FQNNGV. The CDR3 is CASSFGSGGKEPYEQYF. The CDR3 DNA reads TGTGCCAGCAGCTTCGGCAGCGGGGGTAAGGAGCCCTACGAGCAGTACTTC.

V and J are TRBV6-4 and TRBJ2-3, with TRBD2 matching over 12 bases. CDR1 MRHNA and CDR2 SNTAGT come from the germline V gene. The CDR3 totals 17 residues. The V and J ends lost 6 bases and 5 bases, in that order; junction bases with no gene match: 12. CDR3 nucleotides: TGTGCCAGCAGCGCGTCCGCTAGCGGGAGGGCCGGAGATACGCAGTATTTT. Its translation: CASSASASGRAGDTQYF.

The count of this clone is one. This sequence joins TRBV12-5 and TRBJ2-3; 11 nucleotides align to TRBD2. V was clipped by 1 base and J by 3 bases; unmatched bases: 0. There are 15 residues in the CDR3. Germline V CDR1 and CDR2: LGHNT, FRNRAP. The CDR3 region has the DNA TGTGCTAGTGGTTTGGGACTAGCGGGAACAGATACGCAGTATTTT. Amino acid sequence: CASGLGLAGTDTQYF.

J is TRBJ2-4 and V is TRBV2; D call uncertain. Germline V gene data show CDR1 as SNHLY and CDR2 as FYNNEI. The CDR3 spans 13 residues. V was trimmed by 2 bases and J by 9 bases, leaving 11 bases between them. DNA of the CDR3: TGTGCCAGCAGTGAATCCCTAGGTGGCATTCAGTACTTC. Translating gives CASSESLGGIQYF.

This clone was recorded a few times. V and J are TRBV15 and TRBJ2-1; TRBD2 matches at 9 bases. V shed 6 bases and J 2 bases; nucleotides not matched to a gene: 8. Germline CDR1 reads LNHNV; CDR2 reads YYDKDF (reference sequence). This CDR3 spans 16 amino acids. The CDR3 reads CATSLERGDAYNEQFF. CDR3 bases: TGTGCCACCAGTTTAGAGCGGGGGGACGCCTACAATGAGCAGTTCTTC.

J is TRBJ2-7 and V is TRBV6-5; a weak D match, TRBD1 (5 bases). Trimming removed 8 bases at V and 3 bases at J, with 14 bases between. Per germline, CDR1 MNHEY and CDR2 SVGAGI. The CDR3 sequence is 13 residues long. The CDR3 DNA sequence: TGTGCCAGCCATGGGGATCAGGGCTACGAGCAGTACTTC. It is translated as CASHGDQGYEQYF.